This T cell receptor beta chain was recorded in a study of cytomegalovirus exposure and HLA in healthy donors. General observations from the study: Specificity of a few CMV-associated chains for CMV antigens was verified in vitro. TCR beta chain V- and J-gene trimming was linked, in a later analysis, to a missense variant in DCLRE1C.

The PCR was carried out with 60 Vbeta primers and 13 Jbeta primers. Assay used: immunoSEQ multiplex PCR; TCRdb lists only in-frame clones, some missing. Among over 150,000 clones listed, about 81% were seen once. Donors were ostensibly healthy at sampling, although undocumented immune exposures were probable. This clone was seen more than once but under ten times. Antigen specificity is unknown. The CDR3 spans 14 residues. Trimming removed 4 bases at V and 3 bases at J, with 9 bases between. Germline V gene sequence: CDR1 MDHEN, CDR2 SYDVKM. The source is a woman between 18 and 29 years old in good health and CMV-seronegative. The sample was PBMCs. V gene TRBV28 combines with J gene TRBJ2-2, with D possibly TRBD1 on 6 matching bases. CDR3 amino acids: CASSSDRYTGELFF. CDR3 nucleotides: TGTGCCAGCAGTTCGGACAGATACACCGGGGAGCTGTTTTTT.